These 24 T cell receptor beta chains came from one sample sequenced in a study of shared clonotypes between healthy human individuals. Clones were sequenced by immunoSEQ multiplex PCR, and TCRdb holds only the in-frame ones, with some missing. The sample yields a few hundred thousand clones, 96% seen once. The sequencing input was memory CD8+ T cells sorted from blood. Subset here: CD45RO+ cells pooled with CCR7-negative TemRA cells. These receptors came from a man aged 25-45 years in good health.

As regards this clone: The same CDR3 also results from other DNA sequences found in this sample. The rearrangement joins TRBV2 to TRBJ2-7; D remains unclear. Germline CDR1 reads SNHLY; CDR2 reads FYNNEI. The CDR3 sequence is 10 residues long. The V gene lost 6 bases and the J gene lost 3 bases, with 3 bases spanning the gap. The CDR3: CASSNYEQYF. The CDR3 DNA reads as TGTGCCAGCAGCAACTACGAGCAGTACTTC.

The V gene is TRBV21-1, the J gene TRBJ2-7; the D call TRBD1 from the table was never checked on the DNA. TRBV21-1 corresponds to a pseudogene. The CDR3 has 16 residues. The CDR3 sequence: CASPESSGTGSHEQYF. DNA for the CDR3: TGTGCCAGCCCCGAATCATCCGGGACAGGCTCGCACGAGCAGTACTTC.

The genes are TRBV28 and TRBJ1-4; TRBD1 aligns across 7 bases. Germline loops: CDR1 MDHEN, CDR2 SYDVKM. The CDR3 runs to 14 residues. V lost 5 bases to trimming and J lost 12 bases; unmatched junction nucleotides: 12. CDR3 sequence (DNA): TGTGCCAGCAGTCCCACAGGGGAAAGGGAAGAACTGTTTTTT. This encodes CASSPTGEREELFF.

This clone was observed once. The CDR3 protein is CASRTMQGVEQYF. Written as DNA, the CDR3 is TGTGCCAGCAGGACGATGCAGGGGGTCGAGCAGTACTTC. The chain carries TRBV27 and TRBJ2-7; TRBD1 aligns across 7 bases. The CDR3 totals 13 residues. V lost 6 bases to trimming and J lost 6 bases; unmatched junction nucleotides: 8. The V gene's germline CDR1 is MNHEY and CDR2 SMNVEV (reference sequence).

On this clone: This CDR3 is also generated by other DNA sequences in the sample. The chain links TRBV28 to TRBJ2-7; D gene uncertain. V was pared by 1 base and J by 2 bases, with 3 bases between. The germline V gene has CDR1 MDHEN and CDR2 SYDVKM. This CDR3 is built from 12 residues. The chain's CDR3 is CASSLLPYEQYF. Here the CDR3 DNA reads TGTGCCAGCAGTTTATTACCCTACGAGCAGTACTTC.

This rearrangement joins TRBV28 to TRBJ1-3, with unresolved D. With 3 bases removed from V and 0 bases from J, the gap between germline ends came to 9 bases. CDR1 is MDHEN, CDR2 SYDVKM, per germline. The CDR3 is 15 amino acids. CDR3 DNA: TGTGCCAGCAGTTTTTTCGGGGTCTCTGGAAACACCATATATTTT. Translation: CASSFFGVSGNTIYF.

The chain employs TRBV18 and TRBJ1-1; unclear D gene. The length of the CDR3 is 15 residues. Per the germline V gene, CDR1 is KGHSH and CDR2 is LQKENI. V was pared by 2 bases and J by 0 bases, with 10 bases between. CDR3 amino acids: CASSPAKGLNTEAFF. Written as DNA, the CDR3 is TGTGCCAGCTCACCAGCCAAGGGATTGAACACTGAAGCTTTCTTT.

This CDR3 is CASSLGLAGQNIQYF. The CDR3 DNA reads as TGCGCCAGCAGCTTGGGACTAGCGGGACAAAACATTCAGTACTTC. The genes are TRBV5-1 and TRBJ2-4, with 11 bases that match TRBD2. This CDR3 has 15 amino acids. With V trimmed by 0 bases and J by 5 bases, 1 base remained unmatched. Germline V gene lookup returns CDR1 SGHRS and CDR2 YFSETQ.

The V call is TRBV30, the J call TRBJ2-4, with D perhaps matching TRBD1 (6 bases). Trimming removed 4 bases at V and 6 bases at J, with 13 bases between. The CDR3 has 13 amino acids. Per the germline V gene, CDR1 is GTSNPN and CDR2 is SVGIG (reference sequence). As DNA, the CDR3 is TGTGCCTGGACGACCGGACAGATAAACATTCAGTACTTC. Residues: CAWTTGQINIQYF.

This clone has a single count. The rearrangement joins TRBV28 to TRBJ2-7; 7 positions match TRBD2. The J segment lost 2 bases and the V segment lost 3 bases, leaving 4 bases of the junction unmatched. Germline V gives CDR1 MDHEN, CDR2 SYDVKM. This CDR3 comprises 14 residues. This chain's CDR3 is CASSLEGTTYEQYF. The CDR3 coding sequence is TGTGCCAGCAGTTTGGAGGGGACTACCTACGAGCAGTACTTC.

The genes are TRBV5-1 and TRBJ1-5, with no clear D. The V and J ends lost 0 bases and 2 bases respectively, with 9 bases between them. The CDR3 consists of 15 residues. Germline V gene sequence: CDR1 SGHRS, CDR2 YFSETQ. CDR3 DNA sequence: TGCGCCAGCAGCTTGGAGGCGAGGGGCAATCAGCCCCAGCATTTT. Translated: CASSLEARGNQPQHF.

The table lists this clone with a count of one. This chain links TRBV28 with TRBJ2-7; 8 bases agree with TRBD2. Germline-derived CDR1 and CDR2 are MDHEN and SYDVKM. There are 14 residues in the CDR3. V was clipped by 3 bases and J by 5 bases; unmatched bases: 6. Here the CDR3 DNA reads TGTGCCAGCAGTTTGAAACAGCGGGAGCACGAGCAGTACTTC. Amino acid sequence: CASSLKQREHEQYF.

J is TRBJ1-1 and V is TRBV5-4; D is perhaps TRBD1 (5 bases). The germline V gene encodes CDR1 SGHNT and CDR2 YYREEE (reference sequence). The V end lost 4 bases, the J end lost 5 bases, and 9 bases lay between the germline ends. The CDR3 has 12 amino acids. CDR3 DNA: TGTGCCAGCAGCGGGACTCGTACTGAAGCTTTCTTT. Its translation is CASSGTRTEAFF.

The chain has TRBV6-5 and TRBJ1-1; D possibly corresponds to TRBD1 (5 bases). This CDR3 has 15 amino acids. Germline V CDR1 and CDR2: MNHEY, SVGAGI. The V and J ends lost 6 bases and 1 base respectively, with 15 bases between them. CDR3 sequence: CASRIHRSENTEAFF. The CDR3 bases are TGTGCCAGCAGGATTCACAGGTCCGAGAACACTGAAGCTTTCTTT.

Details on this clone: This sample includes further DNA sequences coding for the same CDR3. The rearrangement links TRBV28 to TRBJ2-7, with 11 bases fitting TRBD2. The trim removed 2 bases at V and 4 bases at J, leaving 1 base unmatched. Germline V lookup: CDR1 MDHEN, CDR2 SYDVKM. The CDR3 length is 14 residues. The CDR3 here is CASSLLAGGYEQYF. The CDR3 DNA follows: TGTGCCAGCAGTTTACTAGCGGGAGGTTACGAGCAGTACTTC.

The V call is TRBV6-6, the J call TRBJ2-1; 9 bases align to TRBD1. The J segment lost 4 bases and the V segment lost 8 bases, leaving 3 bases of the junction unmatched. Germline V gives CDR1 MNHNY, CDR2 SVGAGI (reference sequence). The CDR3 loop spans 13 amino acids. In DNA form, the CDR3 reads TGTGCCAGCTGGGGGACAGGGTACAATGAGCAGTTCTTC. This gives the protein CASWGTGYNEQFF.

This clone was picked up a small number of times. The gene calls are TRBV9 and TRBJ1-5; 10 bases line up with TRBD1. V lost 3 bases to trimming and J lost 4 bases; unmatched junction nucleotides: 1. Germline CDR1 SGDLS, CDR2 YYNGEE. The length of the CDR3 is 14 residues. CDR3 sequence (DNA): TGTGCCAGCAGCGGGACAGGGGGGAATCAGCCCCAGCATTTT. Encoded protein: CASSGTGGNQPQHF.

CDR3 region: CASSIRGGTEIPFRNEQFF. For the CDR3, the DNA is TGTGCCAGTAGTATAAGAGGGGGGACAGAAATCCCTTTTAGGAATGAGCAGTTCTTC. The chain joins TRBV19 to TRBJ2-1; D might be TRBD1 (7 bases). This CDR3 contains 19 residues. The V end lost 2 bases, the J end lost 7 bases, and 27 bases lay between the germline ends. Germline CDR1 LNHDA, CDR2 SQIVND (reference sequence).

V is TRBV10-2 and J is TRBJ1-3; no clear D. Trimming stripped 3 bases from V and 4 bases from J, with 13 bases between. The germline gives CDR1 WSHSY, CDR2 SAAADI. This CDR3 region has 15 residues. CDR3 loop: CASSDGVWSGNTIYF. CDR3 in DNA: TGCGCCAGCAGTGATGGGGTATGGTCCGGAAACACCATATATTTT.

This rearrangement joins TRBV18 to TRBJ1-2; D not certain. The germline V gene encodes CDR1 KGHSH and CDR2 LQKENI. This CDR3 spans 12 amino acids. V dropped 6 bases and J dropped 2 bases, with 7 bases sitting between them. CDR3: CASSGVNYGYTF. The CDR3 coding sequence is TGTGCCAGCTCTGGTGTAAACTATGGCTACACCTTC.

This clone was detected only once. This chain connects TRBV2 to TRBJ1-1, with 8 nucleotides matching TRBD1. The CDR3 length is 17 residues. Germline V CDR1 and CDR2: SNHLY, FYNNEI. J was trimmed by 2 bases and V by 4 bases; bases with no gene match: 12. CDR3 nucleotides: TGTGCCAGCAGTGTTCGGACAGGGTTCGGGGCTAACACTGAAGCTTTCTTT. Its translation: CASSVRTGFGANTEAFF.

This chain uses TRBV2 with TRBJ2-3; D is uncertain. V gave up 3 bases and J gave up 5 bases, with 6 bases separating them. CDR1 SNHLY and CDR2 FYNNEI come from the germline V gene. The CDR3 loop spans 12 amino acids. For the CDR3, the DNA is TGTGCCAGCAGTGATCCTAGAGATACGCAGTATTTT. It is translated as CASSDPRDTQYF.

The V call is TRBV7-9, the J call TRBJ2-5; no reliable D call. The CDR3 sequence is 15 residues long. The V gene's germline CDR1 is SEHNR and CDR2 FQNEAQ (reference sequence). Trimming took off 1 base at V and 4 bases at J, with 13 bases between the two ends. The CDR3 bases are TGTGCCAGCAGCTTAGTCTATTCGGAGCCAGAGACCCAGTACTTC. Its translation is CASSLVYSEPETQYF.

This clone was seen only once. The CDR3 protein is CARSGQDLYEQYF. CDR3 nucleotides: TGTGCCAGGAGCGGACAAGATCTCTACGAGCAGTACTTC. This sequence joins TRBV25-1 and TRBJ2-7, with D possibly being TRBD1 or TRBD2 (5 bases each). V was clipped by 9 bases and J by 3 bases, with 15 bases between them. This CDR3 spans 13 amino acids. Germline CDR1 and CDR2: MGHDK and SYGVNS.